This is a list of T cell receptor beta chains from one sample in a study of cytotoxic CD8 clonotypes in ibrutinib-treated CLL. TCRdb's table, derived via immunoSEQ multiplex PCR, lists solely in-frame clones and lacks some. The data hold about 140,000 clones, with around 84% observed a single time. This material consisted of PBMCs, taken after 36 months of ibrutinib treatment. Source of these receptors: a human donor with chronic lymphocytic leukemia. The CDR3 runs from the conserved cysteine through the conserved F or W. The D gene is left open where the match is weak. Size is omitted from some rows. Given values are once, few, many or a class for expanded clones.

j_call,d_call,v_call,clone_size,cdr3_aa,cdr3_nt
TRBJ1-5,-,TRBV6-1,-,CASTQIPGWQPQHF,TGTGCCAGCACCCAAATTCCCGGTTGGCAGCCCCAGCATTTT
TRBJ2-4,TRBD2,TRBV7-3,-,CASSLFPTKAGGENIQYF,TGTGCCAGCAGCTTATTTCCCACCAAGGCGGGAGGGGAAAACATTCAGTACTTC
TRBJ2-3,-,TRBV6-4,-,CASSVSGGSTDTQYF,TGTGCCAGCAGTGTTTCCGGAGGGAGCACAGATACGCAGTATTTT
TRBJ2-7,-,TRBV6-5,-,CASSYSLLGAYEQYF,TGTGCCAGCAGTTACTCGCTCCTTGGAGCCTACGAGCAGTACTTC
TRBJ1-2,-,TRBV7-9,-,CASSFDGTTYGYTF,TGTGCCAGCAGCTTTGACGGGACAACCTATGGCTACACCTTC
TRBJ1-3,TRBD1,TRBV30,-,CAWSRGTGNTIYF,TGTGCCTGGTCCAGGGGGACTGGAAACACCATATATTTT
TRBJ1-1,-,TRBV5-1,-,CASSGDSMNTEAFF,TGCGCCAGCAGCGGAGACAGTATGAACACTGAAGCTTTCTTT
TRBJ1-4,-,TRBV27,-,CASSLSRGGVGNEKLFF,TGTGCCAGCAGTTTATCTCGGGGTGGCGTGGGTAATGAAAAACTGTTTTTT
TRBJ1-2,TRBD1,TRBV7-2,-,CASSLADRGLGGYTF,TGTGCCAGCAGCTTAGCGGACAGGGGGCTCGGTGGCTACACCTTC
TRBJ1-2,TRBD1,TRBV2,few,CARRDRATSYTF,TGTGCCAGAAGGGACAGGGCAACGAGCTACACCTTC
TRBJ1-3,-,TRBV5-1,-,CASSRAGSPSGNTIYF,TGCGCCAGCAGCCGGGCAGGGAGCCCCTCTGGAAACACCATATATTTT
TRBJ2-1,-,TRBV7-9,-,CASIPFYGNEQFF,TGTGCCAGCATCCCTTTCTACGGCAATGAGCAGTTCTTC
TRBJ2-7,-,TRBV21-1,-,CASSRDEQYF,TGTGCCAGCAGCAGGGACGAGCAGTACTTC
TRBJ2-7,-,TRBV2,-,CASSSGTLYEQYF,TGTGCCAGCAGCTCGGGAACCCTCTACGAGCAGTACTTC
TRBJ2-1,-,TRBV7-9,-,CASIRLGLALGEQFF,TGTGCCAGCATTCGGCTGGGTTTAGCTCTGGGTGAGCAGTTCTTC
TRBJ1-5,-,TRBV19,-,CASSIPGSQPQHF,TGTGCCAGTAGTATTCCAGGGTCCCAGCCCCAGCATTTT
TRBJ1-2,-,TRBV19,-,CASSTREGPYGYTF,TGTGCCAGTAGTACCCGGGAGGGACCTTATGGCTACACCTTC